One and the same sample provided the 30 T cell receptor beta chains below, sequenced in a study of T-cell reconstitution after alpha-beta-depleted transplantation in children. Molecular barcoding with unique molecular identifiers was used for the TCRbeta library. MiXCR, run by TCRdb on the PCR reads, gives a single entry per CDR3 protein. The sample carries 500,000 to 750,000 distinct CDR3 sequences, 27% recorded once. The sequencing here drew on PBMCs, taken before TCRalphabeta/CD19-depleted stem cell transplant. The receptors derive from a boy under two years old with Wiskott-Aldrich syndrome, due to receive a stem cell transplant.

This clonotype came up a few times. The CDR3 DNA reads as TGTGCCAGCAGTCCGGGGGATAGGGACGGATCGACCCAGTACTTC. Amino acid sequence: CASSPGDRDGSTQYF. The gene calls are TRBV12-3 or TRBV12-4 and TRBJ2-5, with D possibly matching TRBD2 (6 bases). This CDR3 has 15 residues. Deletions cut 5 bases from V and 7 bases from J, with 20 bases between.

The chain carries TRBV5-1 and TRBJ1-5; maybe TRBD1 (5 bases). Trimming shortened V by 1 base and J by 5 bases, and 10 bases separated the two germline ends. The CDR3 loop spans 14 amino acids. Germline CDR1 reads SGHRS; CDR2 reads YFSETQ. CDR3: CASSLSGDHQPQHF. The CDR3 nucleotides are TGCGCCAGCAGCTTGTCGGGGGACCATCAGCCCCAGCATTTT.

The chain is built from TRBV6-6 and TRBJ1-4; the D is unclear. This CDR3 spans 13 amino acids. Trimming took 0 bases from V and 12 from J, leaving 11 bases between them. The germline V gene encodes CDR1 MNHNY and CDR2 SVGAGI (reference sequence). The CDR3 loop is CASSYSEGKQLFF. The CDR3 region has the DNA TGTGCCAGCAGTTACTCGGAGGGCAAGCAACTGTTTTTT.

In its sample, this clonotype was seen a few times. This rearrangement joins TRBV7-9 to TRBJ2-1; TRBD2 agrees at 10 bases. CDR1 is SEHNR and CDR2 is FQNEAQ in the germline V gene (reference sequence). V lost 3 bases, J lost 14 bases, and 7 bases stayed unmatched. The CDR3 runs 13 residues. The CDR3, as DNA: TGTGCCAGCAGCTTCCTAGCGGGAGTTTTGGAGTTCTTC. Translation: CASSFLAGVLEFF.

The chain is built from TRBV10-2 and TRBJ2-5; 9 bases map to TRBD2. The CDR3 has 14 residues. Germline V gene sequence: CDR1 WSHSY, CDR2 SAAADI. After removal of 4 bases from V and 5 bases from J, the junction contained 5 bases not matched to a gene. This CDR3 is CASSAGGRGETQYF. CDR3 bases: TGCGCCAGCAGTGCCGGCGGGAGGGGGGAGACCCAGTACTTC.

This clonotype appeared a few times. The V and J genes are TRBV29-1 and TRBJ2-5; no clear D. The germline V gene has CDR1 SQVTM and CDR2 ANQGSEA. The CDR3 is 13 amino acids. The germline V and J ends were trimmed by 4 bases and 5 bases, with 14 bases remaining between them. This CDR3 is CSVVVRPSETQYF. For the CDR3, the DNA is TGCAGCGTTGTAGTTCGCCCATCGGAGACCCAGTACTTC.

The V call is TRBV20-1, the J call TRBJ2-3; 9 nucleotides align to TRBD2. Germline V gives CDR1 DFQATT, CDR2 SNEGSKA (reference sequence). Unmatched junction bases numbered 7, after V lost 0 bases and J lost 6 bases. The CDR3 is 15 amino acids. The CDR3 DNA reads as TGCAGTGCTAGAGATCGCCTAGCGGGATCGGATACGCAGTATTTT. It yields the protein CSARDRLAGSDTQYF.

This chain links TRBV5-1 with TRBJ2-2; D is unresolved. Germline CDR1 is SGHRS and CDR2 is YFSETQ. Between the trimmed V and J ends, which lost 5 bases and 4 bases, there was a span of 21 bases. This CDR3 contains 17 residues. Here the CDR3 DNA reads TGCGCCAGCAGGTTTTTGGGCCCTGTACACGCCACCGGGGAGCTGTTTTTT. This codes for CASRFLGPVHATGELFF.

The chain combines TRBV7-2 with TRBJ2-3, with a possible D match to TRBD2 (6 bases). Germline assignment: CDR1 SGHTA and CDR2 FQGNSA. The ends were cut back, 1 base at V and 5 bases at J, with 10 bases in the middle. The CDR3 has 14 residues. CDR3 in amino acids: CASSLDGSGDTQYF. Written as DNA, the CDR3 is TGTGCCAGCAGCTTAGACGGGAGCGGAGATACGCAGTATTTT.

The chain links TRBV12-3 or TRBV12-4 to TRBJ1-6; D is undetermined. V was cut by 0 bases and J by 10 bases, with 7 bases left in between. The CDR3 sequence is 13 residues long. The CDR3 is CASSLAPASPLHF. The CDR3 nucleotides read TGTGCCAGCAGTTTAGCCCCGGCCTCACCCCTCCACTTT.

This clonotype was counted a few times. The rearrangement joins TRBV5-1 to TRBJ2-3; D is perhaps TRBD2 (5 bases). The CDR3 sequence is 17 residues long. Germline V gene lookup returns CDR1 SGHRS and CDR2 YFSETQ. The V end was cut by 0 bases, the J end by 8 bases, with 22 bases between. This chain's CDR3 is CASSLDLAGMTRGTQYF. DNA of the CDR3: TGCGCCAGCAGCTTGGATTTGGCTGGCATGACACGGGGTACGCAGTATTTT.

The CDR3 sequence is CASSPDRYEQYF. Here the CDR3 DNA reads TGTGCCAGCAGTCCAGACCGCTACGAGCAGTACTTC. This chain connects TRBV28 to TRBJ2-7; D unclear. In germline, CDR1 is MDHEN, CDR2 SYDVKM. V lost 5 bases to trimming and J lost 3 bases, with 8 bases between them. The CDR3 is 12 amino acids.

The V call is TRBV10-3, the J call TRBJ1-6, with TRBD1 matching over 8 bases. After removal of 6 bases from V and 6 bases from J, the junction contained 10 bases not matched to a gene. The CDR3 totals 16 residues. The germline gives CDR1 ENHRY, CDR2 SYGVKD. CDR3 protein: CAIRADRGESNSPLHF. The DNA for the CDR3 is TGTGCCATCAGAGCCGACAGGGGCGAAAGTAATTCACCCCTCCACTTT.

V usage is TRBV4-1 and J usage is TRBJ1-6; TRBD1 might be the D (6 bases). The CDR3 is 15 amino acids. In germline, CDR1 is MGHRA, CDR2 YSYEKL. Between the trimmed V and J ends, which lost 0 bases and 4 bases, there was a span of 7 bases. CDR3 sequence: CASSQDGQYNSPLHF. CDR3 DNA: TGCGCCAGCAGCCAAGATGGACAGTATAATTCACCCCTCCACTTT.

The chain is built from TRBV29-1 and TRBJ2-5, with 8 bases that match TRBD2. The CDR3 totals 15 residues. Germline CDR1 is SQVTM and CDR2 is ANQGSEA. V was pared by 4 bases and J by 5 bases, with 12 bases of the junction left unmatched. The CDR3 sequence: CSVVGPGGGIETQYF. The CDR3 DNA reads TGCAGCGTTGTTGGGCCCGGGGGGGGAATCGAGACCCAGTACTTC.

The CDR3 DNA is TGTGCCAGCAGCTTTCCGGGAAACACAGGGGGGTATGGCTACACCTTC. Amino acid sequence: CASSFPGNTGGYGYTF. The chain has TRBV12-3 or TRBV12-4 and TRBJ1-2, with TRBD1 matching 8 bases. V was clipped by 6 bases and J by 5 bases; unmatched bases: 14. The CDR3 runs to 16 residues.

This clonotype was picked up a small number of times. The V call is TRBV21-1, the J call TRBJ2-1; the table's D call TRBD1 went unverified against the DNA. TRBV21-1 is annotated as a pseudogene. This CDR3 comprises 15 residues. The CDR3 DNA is TGTGCCAGCAGCAAACGGAGGACAGGTTACAATGAGCAGTTCTTC. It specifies CASSKRRTGYNEQFF.

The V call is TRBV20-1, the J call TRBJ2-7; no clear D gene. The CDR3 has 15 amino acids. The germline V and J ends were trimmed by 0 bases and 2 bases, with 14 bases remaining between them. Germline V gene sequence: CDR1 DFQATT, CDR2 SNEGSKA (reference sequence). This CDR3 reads CSARDRRFSPYEQYF. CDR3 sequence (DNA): TGCAGTGCTAGAGATCGGCGTTTTAGTCCCTACGAGCAGTACTTC.

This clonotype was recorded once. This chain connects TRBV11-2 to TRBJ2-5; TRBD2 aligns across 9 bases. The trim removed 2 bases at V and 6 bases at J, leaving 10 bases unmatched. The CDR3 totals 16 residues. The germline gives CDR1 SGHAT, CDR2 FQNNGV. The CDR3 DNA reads TGTGCCAGCAGCTTATCGTTGCGGGAGGGCAGAAAGACCCAGTACTTC. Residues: CASSLSLREGRKTQYF.

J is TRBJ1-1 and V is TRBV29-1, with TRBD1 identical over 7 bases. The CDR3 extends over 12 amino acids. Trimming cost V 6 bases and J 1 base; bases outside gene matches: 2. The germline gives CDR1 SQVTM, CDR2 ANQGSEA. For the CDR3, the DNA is TGCAGCGTCACAGGGGCGAACACTGAAGCTTTCTTT. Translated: CSVTGANTEAFF.

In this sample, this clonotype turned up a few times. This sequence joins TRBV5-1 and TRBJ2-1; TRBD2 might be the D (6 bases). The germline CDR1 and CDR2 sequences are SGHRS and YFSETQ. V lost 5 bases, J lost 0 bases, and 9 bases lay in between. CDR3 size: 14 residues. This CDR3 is CASRERASYNEQFF. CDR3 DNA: TGCGCCAGCAGGGAGCGGGCCTCCTACAATGAGCAGTTCTTC.

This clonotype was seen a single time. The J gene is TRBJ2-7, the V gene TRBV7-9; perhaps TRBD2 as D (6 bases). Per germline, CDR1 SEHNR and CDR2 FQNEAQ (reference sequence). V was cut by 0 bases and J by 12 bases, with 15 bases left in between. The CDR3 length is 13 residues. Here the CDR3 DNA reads TGTGCCAGCAGCTTAGCGGGGGGACGGGGAAGGTACTTC. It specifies CASSLAGGRGRYF.

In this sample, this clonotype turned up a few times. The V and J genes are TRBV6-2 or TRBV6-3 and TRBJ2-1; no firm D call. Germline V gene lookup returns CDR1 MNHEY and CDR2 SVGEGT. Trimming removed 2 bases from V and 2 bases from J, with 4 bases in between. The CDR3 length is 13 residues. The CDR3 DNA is TGTGCCAGCAGTTACAGTCCCTACAATGAGCAGTTCTTC. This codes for CASSYSPYNEQFF.

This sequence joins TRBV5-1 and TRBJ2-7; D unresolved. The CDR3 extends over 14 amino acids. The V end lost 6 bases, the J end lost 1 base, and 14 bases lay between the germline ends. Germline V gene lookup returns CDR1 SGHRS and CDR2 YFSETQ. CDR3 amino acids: CASMVGTASYEQYF. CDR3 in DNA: TGCGCCAGCATGGTGGGAACCGCTTCCTACGAGCAGTACTTC.

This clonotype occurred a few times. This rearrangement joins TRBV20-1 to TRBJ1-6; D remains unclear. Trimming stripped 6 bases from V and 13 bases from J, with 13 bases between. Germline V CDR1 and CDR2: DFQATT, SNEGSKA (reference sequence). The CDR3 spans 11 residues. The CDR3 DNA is TGCAGTGCCAGCCTTTTTGGGCCCCTCCACTTT. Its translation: CSASLFGPLHF.

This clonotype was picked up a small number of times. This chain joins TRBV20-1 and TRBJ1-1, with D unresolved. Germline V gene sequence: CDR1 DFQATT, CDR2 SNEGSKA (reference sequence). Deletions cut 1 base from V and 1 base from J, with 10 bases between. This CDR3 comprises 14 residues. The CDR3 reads CSARVLRGNTEAFF. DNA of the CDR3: TGCAGTGCTAGAGTTCTTCGAGGGAACACTGAAGCTTTCTTT.

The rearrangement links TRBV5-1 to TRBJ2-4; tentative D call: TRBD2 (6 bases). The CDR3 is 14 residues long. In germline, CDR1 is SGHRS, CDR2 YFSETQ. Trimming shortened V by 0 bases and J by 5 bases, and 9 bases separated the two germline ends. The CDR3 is CASSLAGTQNIQYF. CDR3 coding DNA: TGCGCCAGCAGCTTGGCCGGGACTCAAAACATTCAGTACTTC.

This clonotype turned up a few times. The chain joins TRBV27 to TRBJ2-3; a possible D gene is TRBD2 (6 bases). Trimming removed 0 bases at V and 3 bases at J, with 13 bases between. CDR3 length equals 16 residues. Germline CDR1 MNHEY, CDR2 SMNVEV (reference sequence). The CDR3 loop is CASSLSEGKGTDTQYF. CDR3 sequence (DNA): TGTGCCAGCAGTTTATCGGAGGGGAAAGGGACAGATACGCAGTATTTT.

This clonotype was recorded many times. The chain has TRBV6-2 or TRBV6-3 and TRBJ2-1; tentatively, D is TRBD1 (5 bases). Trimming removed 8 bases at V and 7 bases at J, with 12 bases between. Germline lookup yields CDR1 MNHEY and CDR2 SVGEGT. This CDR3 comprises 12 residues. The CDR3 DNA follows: TGTGCCAGCGCGAGCAGGGTTAATGAGCAGTTCTTC. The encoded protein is CASASRVNEQFF.

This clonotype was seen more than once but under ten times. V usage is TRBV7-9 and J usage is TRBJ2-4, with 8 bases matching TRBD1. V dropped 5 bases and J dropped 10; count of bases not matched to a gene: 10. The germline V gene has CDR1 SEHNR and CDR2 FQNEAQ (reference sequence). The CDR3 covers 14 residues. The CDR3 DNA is TGTGCCAGCAGCCCAGGGACAGGTGCAGGGATTCAGTACTTC. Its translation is CASSPGTGAGIQYF. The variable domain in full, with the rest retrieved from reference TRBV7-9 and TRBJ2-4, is DTGVSQNPRHKITKRGQNVTFRCDPISEHNRLYWYRQTLGQGPEFLTYFQNEAQLEKSRLLSDRFSAERPKGSFSTLEIQRTEQGDSAMYLCASSPGTGAGIQYFGAGTRLSVL.